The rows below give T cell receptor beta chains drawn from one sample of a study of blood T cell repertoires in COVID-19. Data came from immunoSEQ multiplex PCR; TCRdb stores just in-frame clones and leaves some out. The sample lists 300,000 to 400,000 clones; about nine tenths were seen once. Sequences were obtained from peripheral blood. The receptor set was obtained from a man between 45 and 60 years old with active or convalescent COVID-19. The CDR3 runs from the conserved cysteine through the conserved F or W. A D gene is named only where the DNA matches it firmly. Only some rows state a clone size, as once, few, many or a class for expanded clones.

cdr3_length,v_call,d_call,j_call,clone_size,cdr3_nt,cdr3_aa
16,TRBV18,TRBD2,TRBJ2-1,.,TGTGCCAGCACCCTGAATAGCGGGAGTGCCTACAATGAGCAGTTCTTC,CASTLNSGSAYNEQFF
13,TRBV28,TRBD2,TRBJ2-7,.,TGTGCCAGCCTCATAGCGGGAGCGTACGAGCAGTACTTC,CASLIAGAYEQYF
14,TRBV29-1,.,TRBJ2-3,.,TGCAGCGTTGGGGTAGCCTCCAGCACAGATACGCAGTATTTT,CSVGVASSTDTQYF
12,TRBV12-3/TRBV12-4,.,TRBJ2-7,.,TGTGCCAGCAGTTTAGCCTACTACGAGCAGTACTTC,CASSLAYYEQYF
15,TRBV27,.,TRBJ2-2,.,TGTGCCAGCCTTAAGGGACTTCCGAACACCGGGGAGCTGTTTTTT,CASLKGLPNTGELFF
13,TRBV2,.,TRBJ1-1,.,TGTGCCAGCAACGCCCCAGGGGAGCCTGAAGCTTTCTTT,CASNAPGEPEAFF
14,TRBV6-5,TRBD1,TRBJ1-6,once,TGTGCCAGCCGTAGCACAGGGGGTGGATCACCCCTCCACTTT,CASRSTGGGSPLHF
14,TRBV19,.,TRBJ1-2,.,TGTGCCAGCCGGTACGAGGGTTCTAACTATGGCTACACCTTC,CASRYEGSNYGYTF
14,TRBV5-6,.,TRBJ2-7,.,TGTGCCAGCAGCCCTGGCCCAGACAAGTACGAGCAGTACTTC,CASSPGPDKYEQYF
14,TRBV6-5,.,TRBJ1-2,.,TGTGCCAGCAGCCACGAGGGCCCTGCTTATGGCTACACCTTC,CASSHEGPAYGYTF
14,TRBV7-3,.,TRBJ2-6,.,TGTGCCAGCAGCGCCTACTCTGGGGCCAACGTCCTGACTTTC,CASSAYSGANVLTF